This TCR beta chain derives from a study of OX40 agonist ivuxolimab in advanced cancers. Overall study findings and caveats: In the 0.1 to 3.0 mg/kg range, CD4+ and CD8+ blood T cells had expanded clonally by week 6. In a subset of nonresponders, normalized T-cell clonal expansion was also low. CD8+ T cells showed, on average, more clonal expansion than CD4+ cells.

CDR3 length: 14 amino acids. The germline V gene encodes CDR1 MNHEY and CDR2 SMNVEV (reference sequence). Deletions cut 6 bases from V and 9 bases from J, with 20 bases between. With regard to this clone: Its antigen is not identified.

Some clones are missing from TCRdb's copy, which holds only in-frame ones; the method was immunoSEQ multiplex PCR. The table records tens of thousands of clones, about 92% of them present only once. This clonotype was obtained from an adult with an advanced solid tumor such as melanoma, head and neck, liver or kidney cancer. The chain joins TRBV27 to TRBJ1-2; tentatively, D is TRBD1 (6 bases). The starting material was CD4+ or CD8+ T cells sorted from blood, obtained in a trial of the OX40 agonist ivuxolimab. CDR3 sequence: CASSPAGYRESYTF. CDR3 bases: TGTGCCAGCAGCCCGGCGGGGTACAGGGAGAGCTACACCTTC.